This TCR beta chain appears in the sequencing data of a study of T-cell reconstitution after alpha-beta-depleted transplantation in children. Study-level points and caveats: Surviving recipient cells, namely T cells and thymic progenitors, were the source of high day-60 TCRbeta diversity in some patients.

As regards this clonotype: Its specificity is unknown.

This sample's TCRbeta library carried unique molecular identifier barcodes. TCRdb redid the calling of the PCR reads with MiXCR, one entry per CDR3 protein. The data contain about 400,000 distinct CDR3 sequences, roughly 16% of them singletons. The source material was PBMCs, mostly from graft donor cells, sampled 360 days after TCRalphabeta/CD19-depleted stem cell transplant. This clonotype originated in a boy under three years old who had a stem cell transplant for Wiskott-Aldrich syndrome, so the T cells may come from the graft donor.

The CDR3 reads CASSPRTGGIAFF. The CDR3 region has the DNA TGTGCCAGCAGTCCGCGGACAGGGGGAATAGCTTTCTTT. The rearrangement uses TRBV12-3 or TRBV12-4 and TRBJ1-1; 10 bases map to TRBD1. The CDR3 consists of 13 residues. The ends lost 5 bases at V and 10 bases at J; junction bases unmatched: 7.